Listed here is a single T cell receptor beta chain. Naive CD8 cells comprised CD45RO-negative, CCR7-positively selected cells, excluding terminally differentiated effector memory CD45RA+ cells. The germline gives CDR1 MNHEY, CDR2 SVGAGI. The ends lost 1 base at V and 6 bases at J; junction bases unmatched: 9. The CDR3 loop spans 15 amino acids. Data came from immunoSEQ multiplex PCR; TCRdb stores just in-frame clones and leaves some out. The table includes about 2.2 million clones, 90% to 95% detected once. The data were taken from a study of shared clonotypes between healthy human individuals. The receptor comes from a man aged 18 to 29 in good health. Some clones in this sample may be carry-over from other donors' samples. The J gene is TRBJ2-7, the V gene TRBV6-5; TRBD2 agrees at 7 bases. The sequencing sample was made of naive CD8+ T cells from PBMCs. The CDR3 spells CASSYFPAGESEQYF. Written as DNA, the CDR3 is TGTGCCAGCAGTTACTTCCCGGCGGGAGAGAGCGAGCAGTACTTC.